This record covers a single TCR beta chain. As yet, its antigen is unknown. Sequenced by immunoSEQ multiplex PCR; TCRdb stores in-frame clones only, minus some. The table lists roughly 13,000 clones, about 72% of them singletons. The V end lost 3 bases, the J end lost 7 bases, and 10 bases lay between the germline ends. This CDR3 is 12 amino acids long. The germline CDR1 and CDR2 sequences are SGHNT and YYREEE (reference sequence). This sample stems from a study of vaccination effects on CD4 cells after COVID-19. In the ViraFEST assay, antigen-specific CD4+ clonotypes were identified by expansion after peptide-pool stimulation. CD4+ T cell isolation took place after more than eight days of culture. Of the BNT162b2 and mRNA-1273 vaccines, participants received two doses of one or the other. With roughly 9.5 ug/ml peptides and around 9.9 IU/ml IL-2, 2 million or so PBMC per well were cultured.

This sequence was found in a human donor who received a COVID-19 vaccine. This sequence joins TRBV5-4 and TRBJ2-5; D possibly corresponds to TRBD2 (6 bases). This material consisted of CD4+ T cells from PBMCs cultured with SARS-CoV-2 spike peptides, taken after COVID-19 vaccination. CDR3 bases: TGTGCCAGCAGCTCGGCCGGGGGGACCCAGTACTTC. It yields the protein CASSSAGGTQYF.